Detailed here is one T cell receptor (beta chain). Its binding antigen is unknown. Base qualities are not provided; no much larger clone lies one nucleotide away. Read against the paper, the sample's time point label means: about 25 weeks on oral tofacitinib. The label giving this sample's treatment or condition can be read as: oral pan-JAK inhibitor, 5-10 mg twice daily. Peripheral blood and lesional scalp punch biopsies were obtained from patients with alopecia areata. PBMCs were isolated by density centrifugation and stained for CD3, CD4 and CD8, and CD4+ and CD8+ T cells were sorted on a FACSAria. The library was produced with the immunoSEQ multiplex PCR assay. For TCR sequencing, RNA was extracted from every sample and reverse transcribed into cDNA to serve as template. SuperScript III was used for first-strand cDNA synthesis, primed with a 2:1 mix of oligo-dT and random hexamers. A synthetic immune receptor repertoire was used to gauge amplification bias, and whatever bias remained was removed computationally. Regarding the original processing steps: Raw reads were preprocessed to remove errors, and CDR3 was defined by IMGT conventions from the conserved cysteine to phenylalanine. To get clonality, Shannon entropy was normalized by log2 of the number of productive unique TCRs and the result was subtracted from 1. Whether scalp clones were CD4 or CD8 was inferred by matching scalp TCRbeta sequences against CD4 and CD8 repertoires sorted from blood. The table was pulled from immuneACCESS by TCRdb, which kept in-frame rearrangements only. Such tables lose some clones; where checked, under half of the loss comes from unresolved V genes, and the rest has no known cause. Clone size and the V and J calls come from that table; the DNA yielded D and trimming. The sample table contains fewer than 150,000 clones; only one count was recorded for approximately 55% of them. 3% to 4% of the sample belongs to the ten largest clones.

The sample comes from a study of CD8+ T cells in alopecia areata (dated by TCRdb to the late 2010s). Looking at the study overall: Treated patients were enrolled in an open-label pilot trial of oral tofacitinib at 5 to 10 mg twice daily for moderate-to-severe alopecia areata. Tofacitinib was administered for 6 to 18 months, and 6 months of follow-up off drug were then conducted to assess delayed response and recurrence. The SALT score, which quantifies the percentage of affected scalp surface area, was used to measure disease severity in treated patients. High-throughput TCRbeta sequencing was used to examine T cell clonal expansion in alopecia areata in both the C3H/HeJ mouse model and human patients. On the human side, TCRbeta sequencing was run on scalp tissue and on sorted CD4+ and CD8+ peripheral blood T cells from healthy controls and from alopecia areata patients with either patchy or totalis/universalis disease. Tofacitinib-treated patients had biopsies at baseline and at 4 and 24 weeks of treatment, with a later scalp biopsy in several patients. Scalp clonality was compared across normal scalp (n=4), patchy alopecia areata scalp (n=8), and alopecia totalis/universalis scalp (n=8). The RNA source kit depended on sample type: the PAXgene miRNA kit for fixed scalp, the miRNeasy kit for PBMCs, and the RNeasy kit for mouse skin. immunoSEQ multiplex PCR using 35 Vbeta forward primers and 13 Jbeta reverse primers was used to amplify TCRbeta CDR3 regions. Paper-wide results and their limitations: Compared with normal scalp, lesional scalp, particularly in alopecia totalis/universalis, had higher clonality and more expanded CD8+ clones, which suggests antigenic drive. Many expanded lesional clones persisted in scalp and blood during tofacitinib treatment, which may partly explain relapse after stopping treatment. Tofacitinib significantly decreased scalp clonality and the number of expanded CD8+ clones among the top 100 scalp clones. The treated cohort was small, with a single nonresponder, so links between baseline CD8+ expansion and response need larger studies. TCR sequences shared between patients were less clear than in mice, possibly partly because of HLA diversity in the patient population. Unlike mouse skin, where gammadelta T cells dominate, normal human skin contains resident alphabeta T cells that get sequenced too, which complicates analysis of the scalp TCR repertoire.

V lost 0 bases and J lost 0 bases; the stretch between them is 8 bases long. The CDR3 contains 15 residues, cysteine and phenylalanine counted. Just the 45-base CDR3 DNA is kept, in frame starting at base 1. CDR1 and CDR2, per the germline V gene (reference sequence), are SGHNT and YYREEE. This chain joins TRBV5-4 to TRBJ2-3; the D gene cannot be named for sure. The sequenced sample was CD4+ T cells sorted from blood, obtained at week 24, from a patient treated with tofacitinib. The TCR was taken from a human donor with alopecia areata. The nucleotide sequence is given as TGTGCCAGCAGCTTGGGTGGAACTAGCACAGATACGCAGTATTTT. Its protein is CASSLGGTSTDTQYF.